These 27 T cell receptor beta chains were sequenced from one sample in a study of blood T cells in healthy people across ages. A second PCR, run for 7 to 11 cycles, used a sample-barcoded 5' primer plus a J-beta primer mix. Via MiXCR, TCRdb re-called the 5' RACE reads, giving one row per CDR3 protein. The table shows approximately 850,000 distinct CDR3 sequences, with approximately 48% occurring only once. The sequencing input was blood. These receptors came from a man aged 55 to 70 in good health.

The chain has TRBV6-1 and TRBJ2-3; TRBD2 agrees at 9 bases. This CDR3 has 18 amino acids. Germline CDR1 MNHNS, CDR2 SASEGT. V lost 4 bases and J lost 6; bases outside the gene matches: 17. The chain's CDR3 is CASSVSTGSGGFDDTQYF. The CDR3 region has the DNA TGTGCCAGCAGTGTATCCACGGGTAGCGGGGGCTTCGATGATACGCAGTATTTT.

The CDR3 loop is CASSYHPRTGLISSPLHF. Written as DNA, the CDR3 is TGTGCCAGCAGTTACCATCCTCGGACAGGTCTTATCTCGTCACCCCTCCACTTT. The chain has TRBV6-2 or TRBV6-3 and TRBJ1-6, with 7 bases identical to TRBD1. CDR1 is MNHEY, CDR2 SVGEGT, per germline. This CDR3 has 18 residues. Trimming removed 2 bases from V and 10 bases from J; junction bases left unmatched: 17.

The V call is TRBV11-3, the J call TRBJ2-7; D possibly corresponds to TRBD1 (5 bases). Trimming took 8 bases from V and 3 from J, leaving 8 bases between them. Germline CDR1 and CDR2: SGHNT and YENEEA. This CDR3 region has 11 residues. As DNA, the CDR3 is TGTGCCAGCGAAGGGGACTACGAGCAGTACTTC. It yields the protein CASEGDYEQYF.

V is TRBV5-4 and J is TRBJ2-7; maybe TRBD1 (5 bases). Trimming cost V 4 bases and J 0 bases, with 8 bases left between them. Germline CDR1 reads SGHNT; CDR2 reads YYREEE (reference sequence). The CDR3 is 13 amino acids. The CDR3 sequence: CASSMDTSYEQYF. The CDR3 nucleotides are TGTGCCAGCAGCATGGACACCTCCTACGAGCAGTACTTC.

The chain is built from TRBV24-1 and TRBJ1-5; 8 bases map to TRBD1. CDR1 is KGHDR and CDR2 is SFDVKD in the germline V gene. The CDR3 length is 14 residues. V shed 6 bases, J shed 6 bases, and the junction held 6 bases outside the gene matches. CDR3 region: CATSPGGSSQPQHF. CDR3 bases: TGTGCCACCAGTCCAGGGGGCTCAAGTCAGCCCCAGCATTTT.

This chain uses TRBV20-1 with TRBJ2-1; no definite D call. In germline, CDR1 is DFQATT, CDR2 SNEGSKA (reference sequence). V dropped 2 bases and J dropped 10 bases, with 15 bases sitting between them. The CDR3 is made up of 13 amino acids. This CDR3 is CSARWYSSYEQFF. In nucleotides, the CDR3 is TGCAGTGCTAGATGGTACAGCTCCTACGAGCAGTTCTTC.

With respect to this clonotype: One base away lies a much larger clone, so this may be a sequencing read error. Written as DNA, the CDR3 is TGCGCCAGCAGCCAATACTACTACAATGAGCAGTACTTC. This encodes CASSQYYYNEQYF. J is TRBJ2-1 and V is TRBV4-3; D not certain. The better agreement between TRBJ2-7 and the DNA end casts doubt on the J call. The CDR3 totals 13 residues. Germline lookup yields CDR1 LGHNA and CDR2 YSLEER.

This clonotype was seen more than once but under ten times. The CDR3: CSARDPSGGGDTQYF. CDR3 coding DNA: TGCAGTGCTAGAGATCCTAGCGGGGGGGGGGATACGCAGTATTTT. This chain uses TRBV20-1 with TRBJ2-3; TRBD2 matches 12 bases. Germline CDR1 reads DFQATT; CDR2 reads SNEGSKA (reference sequence). Trimming at V came to 0 bases and at J to 6 bases, leaving 4 bases not matched to a gene. The CDR3 totals 15 residues.

The chain is built from TRBV2 and TRBJ2-7; D is perhaps TRBD1 (5 bases). The CDR3 is 15 amino acids. Trimming left V 6 bases short and J 7 bases short, with 22 bases between. From germline, CDR1 is SNHLY and CDR2 FYNNEI. Here the CDR3 DNA reads TGTGCCAGCAGCGTTCAACAGGTCACCTACAATGAGCAGTACTTC. Residues: CASSVQQVTYNEQYF.

The genes are TRBV20-1 and TRBJ2-7, with D possibly being TRBD2 (5 bases). The CDR3 runs 14 residues. Germline lookup yields CDR1 DFQATT and CDR2 SNEGSKA (reference sequence). Trimming shortened V by 3 bases and J by 2 bases, and 14 bases separated the two germline ends. CDR3 amino acids: CSASPGLATYEQYF. The CDR3 bases are TGCAGTGCTAGCCCTGGGCTAGCAACCTACGAGCAGTACTTC.

This clonotype was seen only a few times. The chain combines TRBV5-6 with TRBJ2-1, with TRBD2 matching 8 bases. This CDR3 is 14 amino acids long. With V trimmed by 4 bases and J by 5 bases, 5 bases remained unmatched. Germline CDR1 reads SGHDT; CDR2 reads YYEEEE. The CDR3 DNA sequence: TGTGCCAGCAGCAGTCCGGGACTAGACAATGAGCAGTTCTTC. It translates to CASSSPGLDNEQFF.

The chain couples TRBV7-9 to TRBJ2-7, with 9 bases fitting TRBD1. The J call may be in error: the DNA end matches TRBJ2-5 better. The CDR3 runs to 15 residues. Germline values: CDR1 SEHNR, CDR2 FQNEAQ (reference sequence). The CDR3 DNA sequence: TGTGCCAGCAGCTTAGTAGAGACAGGGGGAAAGACCCAGTACTTC. This sequence encodes CASSLVETGGKTQYF.

The chain uses TRBV6-1 and TRBJ1-6; D remains unclear. With 6 bases removed from V and 0 bases from J, the gap between germline ends came to 9 bases. CDR1 and CDR2 from the germline V gene are MNHNS and SASEGT. This CDR3 region has 15 residues. Written as DNA, the CDR3 is TGTGCCAGCAGAGGGTCGAGCTCCTATAATTCACCCCTCCACTTT. Its translation is CASRGSSSYNSPLHF.

This sequence joins TRBV6-2 or TRBV6-3 and TRBJ1-5; D unresolved. Germline V CDR1 and CDR2: MNHEY, SVGEGT. V lost 8 bases, J lost 2 bases, and 16 bases lay in between. The CDR3 covers 15 residues. The DNA of the CDR3 is TGTGCCAGCGGGGAAGGGTTCATGGGCAATCAGCCCCAGCATTTT. The encoded protein is CASGEGFMGNQPQHF.

The sample holds many counts of this clonotype. V gene TRBV7-3 combines with J gene TRBJ2-1, with D perhaps TRBD1 or TRBD2 (5 bases each). This CDR3 has 13 residues. V was pared by 3 bases and J by 5 bases, with 8 bases between. Germline V gene lookup returns CDR1 SGHTA and CDR2 FQGTGA. This CDR3 is CASSLGVNNEQFF. The CDR3 bases are TGTGCCAGCAGCTTGGGGGTTAACAATGAGCAGTTCTTC.

This clonotype was seen once. At one of its ends the junction is not consistent with the germline gene, which may arise from a read error. V is TRBV7-2 and J is TRBJ2-5; 7 nucleotides match TRBD2. CDR3 length: 14 residues. Germline CDR1 SGHTA, CDR2 FQGNSA. CDR3 DNA sequence: TGTGCCAGCAGCCCAGCGGGGATCCAAGAGGCCCAGTACTTC. This codes for CASSPAGIQEAQYF.

The chain has TRBV21-1 and TRBJ2-5; the table assigns TRBD1, which was not confirmed against the DNA. Matching the DNA end better, TRBJ2-7 makes the J call doubtful. TRBV21-1 is noted as a pseudogene. The CDR3 has 15 amino acids. The CDR3 DNA reads as TGTGCCAGCAACAACAGGGGGCTTCGCTCCTACGAGCAGTACTTC. Its translation is CASNNRGLRSYEQYF.

The chain carries TRBV7-9 and TRBJ1-2; tentatively, D is TRBD1 (5 bases). CDR1 and CDR2 (germline): SEHNR, FQNEAQ (reference sequence). V was cut by 4 bases and J by 10 bases, with 16 bases left in between. The CDR3 extends over 13 amino acids. The CDR3 here is CASSSGAQTLYTF. The CDR3 DNA reads as TGTGCCAGCAGCTCCGGGGCTCAAACCCTCTACACCTTC.

This clonotype has only a few counts. This chain links TRBV10-3 with TRBJ2-1; either TRBD1 or TRBD2 may supply D (6 bases each). The DNA end favors TRBJ2-7, so the J call may be wrong. The CDR3 spans 15 residues. Germline V gives CDR1 ENHRY, CDR2 SYGVKD. The CDR3 coding sequence is TGTGCCATCAGTGAAGGGGGGCAATCCTACAATGAGCAGTACTTC. Protein product: CAISEGGQSYNEQYF.

This chain connects TRBV11-3 to TRBJ2-7; 8 positions match TRBD2. The end of the DNA fits TRBJ2-5 better, so the J call may be wrong. Germline V gene sequence: CDR1 SGHNT, CDR2 YENEEA. This CDR3 contains 15 residues. CDR3 sequence (DNA): TGTGCCAGCACCTTGCGTGGCGGGGGGCTTGAGACCCAGTACTTC. Its protein is CASTLRGGGLETQYF.

This clonotype was counted ten times or more. CDR3 DNA: TGCAGTGCGACCGGGACAGGGGGTGAGCAGTACTTC. Translating it yields CSATGTGGEQYF. The chain carries TRBV20-1 and TRBJ2-7, with 11 bases aligning to TRBD1. Losses at the gene ends were 6 bases for V and 7 bases for J; bases not matched to a gene: 5. The CDR3 covers 12 residues. Germline V gene lookup returns CDR1 DFQATT and CDR2 SNEGSKA (reference sequence).

In this sample, this clonotype turned up once. V gene TRBV20-1 combines with J gene TRBJ1-5; perhaps TRBD1 as D (5 bases). V was trimmed by 0 bases and J by 4 bases, leaving 13 bases between them. The length of the CDR3 is 15 residues. Germline V CDR1 and CDR2: DFQATT, SNEGSKA (reference sequence). As DNA, the CDR3 is TGCAGTGCTAGAGATAATTGGGGCGGTAATCAGCCCCAGCATTTT. Amino acid sequence: CSARDNWGGNQPQHF.

This clonotype was seen a handful of times. The J gene is TRBJ1-2, the V gene TRBV12-3 or TRBV12-4; D gene ambiguous. Between the trimmed V and J ends, which lost 2 bases and 5 bases, there was a span of 12 bases. The CDR3 runs to 14 residues. CDR3 sequence reads: CASSLSGVVYGYTF. CDR3 DNA sequence: TGTGCCAGCAGTTTATCGGGTGTGGTTTATGGCTACACCTTC.

The gene calls are TRBV5-5 and TRBJ1-2; D unresolved. Germline V lookup: CDR1 SGHKS, CDR2 YYEKEE (reference sequence). With 6 bases removed from V and 8 bases from J, the gap between germline ends came to 14 bases. CDR3 size: 12 residues. The CDR3 sequence is CASTLVEPGYTF. CDR3 nucleotides: TGTGCCAGCACCCTAGTGGAACCGGGCTACACCTTC.

This clonotype was seen more than once but under ten times. The chain has TRBV29-1 and TRBJ1-1, with D hard to call. The CDR3 covers 12 residues. Trimming cost V 4 bases and J 0 bases, with 6 bases left between them. Per the germline V gene, CDR1 is SQVTM and CDR2 is ANQGSEA. CDR3 in DNA: TGCAGCGTTGTTCCCCTGAACACTGAAGCTTTCTTT. It codes for CSVVPLNTEAFF. Filled out from reference TRBV29-1 and TRBJ1-1, the complete variable domain reads SAVISQKPSRDICQRGTSLTIQCQVDSQVTMMFWYRQQPGQSLTLIATANQGSEATYESGFVIDKFPISRPNLTFSTLTVSNMSPEDSSIYLCSVVPLNTEAFFGQGTRLTVV.

This clonotype has a handful of counts. This chain uses TRBV7-2 with TRBJ2-2; tentative D call: TRBD1 (5 bases). CDR1 is SGHTA and CDR2 is FQGNSA in the germline V gene. The CDR3 loop spans 14 amino acids. Trimming left V 5 bases short and J 7 bases short, with 14 bases between. Here the CDR3 DNA reads TGTGCCAGCAGCCTCTTGGATAGGGGCGGGGAGCTGTTTTTT. This gives the protein CASSLLDRGGELFF.

The V and J genes are TRBV19 and TRBJ1-5; 10 nucleotides align to TRBD1. The ends lost 2 bases at V and 3 bases at J; junction bases unmatched: 13. The length of the CDR3 is 19 residues. The germline V gene encodes CDR1 LNHDA and CDR2 SQIVND (reference sequence). In nucleotides, the CDR3 is TGTGCCAGTAGTATACTCGACAGGGGGCGCGTATCCCACAATCAGCCCCAGCATTTT. The encoded protein is CASSILDRGRVSHNQPQHF.